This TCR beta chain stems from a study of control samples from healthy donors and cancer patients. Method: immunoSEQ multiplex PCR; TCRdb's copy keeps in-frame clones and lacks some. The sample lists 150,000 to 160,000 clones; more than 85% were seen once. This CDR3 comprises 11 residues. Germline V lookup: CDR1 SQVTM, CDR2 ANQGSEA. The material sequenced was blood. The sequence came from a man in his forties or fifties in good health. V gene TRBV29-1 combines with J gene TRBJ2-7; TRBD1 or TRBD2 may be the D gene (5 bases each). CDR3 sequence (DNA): TGCATATTCGGGGCGAGAAACGAGCAGTACTTC. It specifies CIFGARNEQYF.